This T cell receptor beta chain was sequenced for a study of T cells in Graves' hyperthyroidism and ophthalmopathy. Study conclusions and caveats: Blood also contained most expanded thyroid clonotypes above 0.001.

It was less than 13 ml of fresh peripheral blood that supplied the PBMCs. This clonotype was seen many times. The antigen remains undetermined. Amplification targeted TCR beta CDR3 regions from RNA transcripts. HTBI primers were employed in a first-round RT-PCR of the TCR CDR3. TCRdb analysed the multiplex PCR reads with MiXCR anew, one entry per CDR3 protein. The sample has roughly 580,000 distinct CDR3 sequences; approximately 14% are singletons. V lost 5 bases to trimming and J lost 5 bases, with 15 bases between them. This CDR3 contains 14 residues. Germline V gives CDR1 MNHEY, CDR2 SMNVEV (reference sequence).

The TCR was taken from a woman aged 25-40 years with Graves' hyperthyroidism that later progressed to Graves' ophthalmopathy. The V call is TRBV27, the J call TRBJ1-2, with D possibly TRBD1 on 5 matching bases. Sequences were obtained from blood. The CDR3, as DNA: TGTGCCAGCAGTACGGGACGGGACGGATATGGCTACACCTTC. It yields the protein CASSTGRDGYGYTF.